One sample yielded the 11 T cell receptor beta chains listed below, sequenced in a study of tumor T cells in aggressive B-cell lymphoma. TCRdb keeps only in-frame clones here, not all; method: immunoSEQ multiplex PCR. There are about 4,200 clones in the sample; roughly nine tenths occur only once, and around 2.5% lies in the top ten. The sequencing input was tumor tissue. The origin of the receptors is an adult with diffuse large B cell lymphoma.

A single count supports this clone. V usage is TRBV7-9 and J usage is TRBJ1-1; 10 positions match TRBD1. Losses at the gene ends were 4 bases for V and 13 bases for J; bases not matched to a gene: 3. Germline CDR1 reads SEHNR; CDR2 reads FQNEAQ (reference sequence). CDR3 length equals 11 residues. The CDR3 here is CASSSGTGDFF. As DNA, the CDR3 is TGTGCCAGCAGCTCCGGGACAGGGGATTTCTTT.

The chain carries TRBV9 and TRBJ2-2; 7 bases are shared with TRBD1. The V segment lost 0 bases and the J segment 6 bases; nucleotides outside the gene matches: 11. Germline assignment: CDR1 SGDLS and CDR2 YYNGEE. The CDR3 is made up of 17 amino acids. CDR3 region: CASSVDKGSRGSGELFF. The CDR3 DNA reads TGTGCCAGCAGCGTAGATAAGGGATCCAGGGGGTCCGGGGAGCTGTTTTTT.

Only one count was recorded for this clone. The CDR3 is CASSSRPGQFYEQYF. The CDR3 DNA reads as TGTGCCAGCAGCTCGCGACCGGGACAGTTCTATGAGCAGTACTTC. The gene calls are TRBV11-2 and TRBJ2-7; 7 nucleotides align to TRBD1. Germline assignment: CDR1 SGHAT and CDR2 FQNNGV. With V trimmed by 4 bases and J by 7 bases, 13 bases remained unmatched. CDR3 size: 15 residues.

V is TRBV4-2 and J is TRBJ1-3; D might be TRBD1 (6 bases). V was clipped by 0 bases and J by 0 bases, with 12 bases between them. The CDR3 length is 17 residues. Germline V CDR1 and CDR2: LGHNA, YNFKEQ. CDR3 loop: CASSQETGQNSGNTIYF. In nucleotides, the CDR3 is TGTGCCAGCAGCCAAGAAACGGGACAAAACTCTGGAAACACCATATATTTT.

V is TRBV6-1 and J is TRBJ1-5, with 7 bases lining up with TRBD1. This CDR3 is 14 amino acids long. Germline CDR1 MNHNS, CDR2 SASEGT. V shed 7 bases, J shed 2 bases, and the junction held 5 bases outside the gene matches. The CDR3 sequence is CASMEGAGNQPQHF. DNA of the CDR3: TGTGCCAGCATGGAGGGGGCCGGCAATCAGCCCCAGCATTTT.

The chain recombines TRBV5-1 with TRBJ2-1; 14 bases are shared with TRBD2. This CDR3 is built from 15 residues. V dropped 0 bases and J dropped 9; count of bases not matched to a gene: 2. The V gene's germline CDR1 is SGHRS and CDR2 YFSETQ. The CDR3 nucleotides read TGCGCCAGCAGCTTGGGGACTAGCGGGAGGAGTGAGCAGTTCTTC. Its translation is CASSLGTSGRSEQFF.

The chain combines TRBV4-3 with TRBJ2-7; perhaps TRBD1 as D (6 bases). Per the germline V gene, CDR1 is LGHNA and CDR2 is YSLEER. There are 15 residues in the CDR3. The ends were cut back, 1 base at V and 1 base at J, with 11 bases in the middle. Written as DNA, the CDR3 is TGCGCCAGCAGCCAAGGGCCAGGGGAGTCCTACGAGCAGTACTTC. Translated: CASSQGPGESYEQYF.

V and J are TRBV9 and TRBJ2-3; 10 nucleotides match TRBD1. From germline, CDR1 is SGDLS and CDR2 YYNGEE. V lost 2 bases and J lost 5; bases outside the gene matches: 17. The CDR3 is 19 amino acids. CDR3 DNA: TGTGCCAGCAGCGTCTACCAGTATCCCGGGACAGGGGATGGAGATACGCAGTATTTT. Its protein product is CASSVYQYPGTGDGDTQYF.

This clone was detected only once. A read error may account for a junction end that differs from germline. This chain links TRBV4-3 with TRBJ2-3, with 8 positions matching TRBD1. The CDR3 contains 15 residues. Germline-derived CDR1 and CDR2 are LGHNA and YSLEER. CDR3 protein: CASSQERQGADTQYF. CDR3 sequence (DNA): TGCGCCAGCAGCCAAGAACGGCAGGGGGCAGATACGCAATATTTT.

J is TRBJ2-7 and V is TRBV7-2, with D maybe TRBD2 (6 bases). This CDR3 has 15 residues. V dropped 1 base and J dropped 2 bases, with 12 bases sitting between them. The germline CDR1 and CDR2 sequences are SGHTA and FQGNSA. This CDR3 is CASSLGLGLTYEQYF. In nucleotides, the CDR3 is TGTGCCAGCAGCTTAGGTTTGGGACTGACCTACGAGCAGTACTTC.

This sequence joins TRBV7-3 and TRBJ2-2; 8 positions agree with TRBD2. Germline lookup yields CDR1 SGHTA and CDR2 FQGTGA. CDR3 length: 14 amino acids. Trimming at V came to 5 bases and at J to 6 bases, leaving 5 bases not matched to a gene. DNA of the CDR3: TGTGCCAGCAGCCCCGGGGGGGGAGCCGGGGAGCTGTTTTTT. This sequence encodes CASSPGGGAGELFF.